A single sample gave rise to the 32 T cell receptor beta chains below, sequenced in a study of T cell repertoires in cytomegalovirus infection. TCRdb re-analysed the reads in MiXCR, keeping a single row per CDR3 protein. The repertoire consists of about 300,000 distinct CDR3 sequences, with approximately 8.9% occurring once and the leading ten covering around 2.5%. Sequenced material: PBMCs. All receptors derive from a human donor in good health (CMV status not recorded). Some clones in this sample may be carry-over from other donors' samples.

This clonotype was observed many times. V usage is TRBV29-1 and J usage is TRBJ2-1, with 9 positions matching TRBD1. V shed 6 bases, J shed 0 bases, and the junction held 3 bases outside the gene matches. The CDR3 has 14 amino acids. Germline CDR1 and CDR2: SQVTM and ANQGSEA. CDR3: CSVTTGGSYNEQFF. DNA for the CDR3: TGCAGCGTCACGACAGGGGGCTCCTACAATGAGCAGTTCTTC.

Many counts were recorded for this clonotype. V and J are TRBV28 and TRBJ2-2; D is unresolved. From germline, CDR1 is MDHEN and CDR2 SYDVKM. The CDR3 has 18 residues. The V end lost 2 bases, the J end lost 0 bases, and 16 bases lay between the germline ends. The CDR3 loop reads CASSLGFYRRANTGELFF. CDR3 sequence (DNA): TGTGCCAGCAGTTTAGGGTTCTATAGACGCGCGAACACCGGGGAGCTGTTTTTT. The full variable domain, with the rest looked up from reference TRBV28 and TRBJ2-2, is DVKVTQSSRYLVKRTGEKVFLECVQDMDHENMFWYRQDPGLGLRLIYFSYDVKMKEKGDIPEGYSVSREKKERFSLILESASTNQTSMYLCASSLGFYRRANTGELFFGEGSRLTVL.

Only a few counts were recorded for this clonotype. This chain connects TRBV28 to TRBJ2-2, with 8 bases that match TRBD1. The V segment lost 6 bases and the J segment 4 bases; nucleotides outside the gene matches: 4. The CDR3 sequence is 14 residues long. Germline V gene data show CDR1 as MDHEN and CDR2 as SYDVKM. The CDR3 DNA follows: TGTGCCAGCAGCACGACAGGGGCCACCGGGGAGCTGTTTTTT. Translating it yields CASSTTGATGELFF. The whole variable domain, remainder taken from reference TRBV28 and TRBJ2-2, is DVKVTQSSRYLVKRTGEKVFLECVQDMDHENMFWYRQDPGLGLRLIYFSYDVKMKEKGDIPEGYSVSREKKERFSLILESASTNQTSMYLCASSTTGATGELFFGEGSRLTVL.

This clonotype was seen ten or more times. CDR3 DNA sequence: TGTGCCAGCAGTTTAAGGGACGGACCCTACGAGCAGTACTTC. It yields the protein CASSLRDGPYEQYF. The genes are TRBV12-3 or TRBV12-4 and TRBJ2-7; D might be TRBD1 or TRBD2, each matching 5 bases. There are 14 residues in the CDR3. Trimming removed 2 bases at V and 2 bases at J, with 10 bases between.

This clonotype was detected ten times or more. This chain connects TRBV7-6 to TRBJ2-3; perhaps TRBD2 as D (5 bases). V lost 4 bases and J 2 bases, leaving 13 bases between the germline ends. Germline V gene lookup returns CDR1 SGHVS and CDR2 FNYEAQ. The CDR3 runs 15 residues. CDR3 loop: CASSSEAGDTDTQYF. Written as DNA, the CDR3 is TGTGCCAGCAGCTCCGAGGCCGGGGACACAGATACGCAGTATTTT.

In its sample, this clonotype was seen many times. CDR3 DNA: TGTGCCAGCAGCTTAGTGACTAGCGGCACAGATACGCAGTATTTT. It translates to CASSLVTSGTDTQYF. The rearrangement uses TRBV7-9 and TRBJ2-3; 8 bases are shared with TRBD2. Germline CDR1 reads SEHNR; CDR2 reads FQNEAQ (reference sequence). The CDR3 has 15 residues. J gave up 1 base and V 1 base, and 1 base lay outside the gene matches.

This clonotype occurred a few times. The chain combines TRBV29-1 with TRBJ1-2; 9 bases are a match to TRBD1. Germline V gene sequence: CDR1 SQVTM, CDR2 ANQGSEA. This CDR3 has 13 residues. Unmatched junction bases numbered 4, after V lost 7 bases and J lost 1 base. This CDR3 is CSDRDRDNYGYTF. The CDR3 DNA sequence: TGCAGCGATCGGGACAGGGATAACTATGGCTACACCTTC.

At least ten counts were recorded for this clonotype. The V gene is TRBV7-9, the J gene TRBJ1-6; a weak D match, TRBD1 (5 bases). The V gene's germline CDR1 is SEHNR and CDR2 FQNEAQ (reference sequence). The V end was cut by 5 bases, the J end by 17 bases, with 28 bases between. The CDR3 is 16 amino acids. CDR3 bases: TGTGCCAGCAGCCAAAGCCGGGATCCAGGGATGTTGCTCTTCCACTTT. It specifies CASSQSRDPGMLLFHF.

This clonotype was observed many times. The chain joins TRBV6-2 or TRBV6-3 to TRBJ2-2; tentative D call: TRBD1 (6 bases). Germline V lookup: CDR1 MNHEY, CDR2 SVGEGT. Deletions cut 6 bases from V and 2 bases from J, with 13 bases between. This CDR3 is 15 amino acids long. The CDR3 is CASSSGHYNTGELFF. CDR3 DNA: TGTGCCAGCAGCTCGGGACACTATAACACCGGGGAGCTGTTTTTT.

This clonotype was detected many times. The chain links TRBV7-9 to TRBJ2-3; D is perhaps TRBD2 (6 bases). The CDR3 is 12 residues long. Germline-derived CDR1 and CDR2 are SEHNR and FQNEAQ (reference sequence). Deletions cut 6 bases from V and 4 bases from J, with 8 bases between. The DNA for the CDR3 is TGTGCCAGCAGGGAGGGGCCAGATACGCAGTATTTT. Protein product: CASREGPDTQYF.

In its sample, this clonotype was seen many times. This chain's CDR3 is CASSSAGLEETQYF. CDR3 sequence (DNA): TGTGCCAGCAGTTCTGCGGGTTTGGAAGAGACCCAGTACTTC. This chain connects TRBV6-2 or TRBV6-3 to TRBJ2-5, with D perhaps matching TRBD2 (5 bases). Germline V gene lookup returns CDR1 MNHEY and CDR2 SVGEGT. This CDR3 contains 14 residues. The V gene lost 4 bases and the J gene lost 3 bases, with 12 bases spanning the gap.

The chain has TRBV6-5 and TRBJ2-6, with 7 bases identical to TRBD1. The CDR3 extends over 17 amino acids. The trim removed 6 bases at V and 2 bases at J, leaving 10 bases unmatched. Germline CDR1 reads MNHEY; CDR2 reads SVGAGI. CDR3 in amino acids: CASRPTGVGPGANVLTF. CDR3 DNA: TGTGCCAGCAGGCCAACAGGGGTCGGGCCTGGGGCCAACGTCCTGACTTTC.

The sample holds a few counts of this clonotype. The chain employs TRBV20-1 and TRBJ1-1; 7 positions match TRBD1. CDR3 length equals 12 residues. Germline V gene data show CDR1 as DFQATT and CDR2 as SNEGSKA (reference sequence). The J segment lost 6 bases and the V segment lost 6 bases, leaving 7 bases of the junction unmatched. The CDR3: CSASQGTPEAFF. As DNA, the CDR3 is TGCAGTGCGTCACAGGGGACCCCTGAAGCTTTCTTT.

This clonotype was seen at least ten times. CDR3 DNA sequence: TGTGCCAGCATCCCGGAGGGCACTAGCACAGATACGCAGTATTTT. This translates into CASIPEGTSTDTQYF. The rearrangement uses TRBV7-2 and TRBJ2-3, with D maybe TRBD2 (6 bases). Germline-derived CDR1 and CDR2 are SGHTA and FQGNSA. Trimming shortened V by 7 bases and J by 0 bases, and 14 bases separated the two germline ends. The CDR3 totals 15 residues.

CDR3 protein: CASSLIGQAGAEAFF. Here the CDR3 DNA reads TGTGCCAGCAGTTTAATCGGACAGGCGGGGGCTGAAGCTTTCTTT. The chain employs TRBV12-3 or TRBV12-4 and TRBJ1-1, with 7 bases that match TRBD1. Trimming took 2 bases from V and 6 from J; bases not matched to a gene: 9. The CDR3 is 15 residues long.

This clonotype was detected many times. V usage is TRBV5-1 and J usage is TRBJ1-1, with 7 bases that match TRBD1. CDR3 length equals 14 residues. CDR1 is SGHRS and CDR2 is YFSETQ in the germline V gene. Trimming took 0 bases from V and 4 from J; bases not matched to a gene: 3. CDR3 bases: TGCGCCAGCAGCTTGGGACAGGGATCCACTGAAGCTTTCTTT. This translates into CASSLGQGSTEAFF.

This clonotype was counted at least ten times. This sequence joins TRBV20-1 and TRBJ2-7; D might be TRBD1 (6 bases). This CDR3 has 13 residues. CDR1 is DFQATT, CDR2 SNEGSKA, per germline (reference sequence). Trimming removed 3 bases at V and 2 bases at J, with 11 bases between. The CDR3 DNA reads TGCAGTGCTAGGCCGAGACAGGCCTACGAGCAGTACTTC. Translation: CSARPRQAYEQYF.

Turning to this clonotype: The CDR3 ends on some other residue instead of the conserved phenylalanine or tryptophan, so this is likely a read error. This rearrangement joins TRBV20-1 to TRBJ1-1; tentative D call: TRBD1 (6 bases). The CDR3 has 13 residues. Trimming left V 8 bases short and J 1 base short, with 14 bases between. The germline V gene encodes CDR1 DFQATT and CDR2 SNEGSKA (reference sequence). The chain's CDR3 is CSSNGGPNTEAFI. CDR3 DNA sequence: TGCAGTTCCAACGGGGGCCCGAACACTGAAGCTTTCATT.

There are many counts of this clonotype. The gene calls are TRBV6-1 and TRBJ2-6; D gene unclear. Trimming pared 5 bases from V and 4 bases from J, leaving 12 bases between. The germline V gene encodes CDR1 MNHNS and CDR2 SASEGT. The CDR3 runs to 15 residues. CDR3 DNA: TGTGCCAGCAGTCGAAATTTGTCCGGGGCCAACGTCCTGACTTTC. Translated, it gives CASSRNLSGANVLTF.

This clonotype was counted at least ten times. V is TRBV12-5 and J is TRBJ1-2; a weak D match, TRBD1 (5 bases). Germline V lookup: CDR1 LGHNT, CDR2 FRNRAP. V lost 5 bases to trimming and J lost 10 bases, with 14 bases between them. The CDR3 runs to 12 residues. The chain's CDR3 is CASGLTQGAYTF. In nucleotides, the CDR3 is TGTGCTAGTGGTCTCACTCAGGGAGCCTACACCTTC.

The V call is TRBV2, the J call TRBJ2-3; 10 bases align to TRBD2. The CDR3 length is 16 residues. V dropped 5 bases and J dropped 2; count of bases not matched to a gene: 7. Germline V gene sequence: CDR1 SNHLY, CDR2 FYNNEI. The CDR3 bases are TGTGCCAGCAGTTCGCCTAGCGGGGGTAACACAGATACGCAGTATTTT. It specifies CASSSPSGGNTDTQYF.

At least ten counts were recorded for this clonotype. J is TRBJ2-5 and V is TRBV7-3; D may be TRBD2 (7 bases). V dropped 5 bases and J dropped 5 bases, with 15 bases sitting between them. This CDR3 contains 14 residues. The germline V gene has CDR1 SGHTA and CDR2 FQGTGA. CDR3 sequence reads: CASSNNREGETQYF. In nucleotides, the CDR3 is TGTGCCAGCAGCAACAACAGGGAGGGGGAGACCCAGTACTTC.

This clonotype has ten or more counts. The J gene is TRBJ2-1, the V gene TRBV29-1, with 9 bases fitting TRBD1. V trimming: 1 base; J trimming: 3 bases; junction bases outside the gene matches: 7. The CDR3 is made up of 16 amino acids. Per germline, CDR1 SQVTM and CDR2 ANQGSEA. Here the CDR3 DNA reads TGCAGCGTTGAAGGGGGACAGGGTCCTTTCTACAATGAGCAGTTCTTC. It encodes CSVEGGQGPFYNEQFF.

This clonotype was observed at least ten times. The rearrangement joins TRBV7-2 to TRBJ2-5, with 10 bases lining up with TRBD2. This CDR3 is built from 15 residues. V shed 5 bases and J 4 bases; nucleotides not matched to a gene: 7. CDR1 is SGHTA, CDR2 FQGNSA, per germline. In DNA, the CDR3 is TGTGCCAGCAGCGCTAAGCGGGGGGGCGGAGAGACCCAGTACTTC. Protein product: CASSAKRGGGETQYF.

This clonotype has ten or more counts. The chain couples TRBV18 to TRBJ2-4; a possible D gene is TRBD2 (5 bases). CDR3 size: 13 residues. Germline assignment: CDR1 KGHSH and CDR2 LQKENI. Deletions cut 5 bases from V and 6 bases from J, with 11 bases between. The CDR3 sequence is CASSSEGGNIQYF. DNA for the CDR3: TGTGCCAGCTCATCAGAGGGTGGAAACATTCAGTACTTC.

This clonotype was recorded a few times. The chain joins TRBV6-1 to TRBJ2-7, with 7 bases lining up with TRBD2. CDR1 and CDR2 from the germline V gene are MNHNS and SASEGT. The CDR3 is 14 amino acids. The J segment lost 3 bases and the V segment lost 3 bases, leaving 5 bases of the junction unmatched. In DNA, the CDR3 is TGTGCCAGCAGTGAGGAAGCGGGGTACTACGAGCAGTACGTC. Translated: CASSEEAGYYEQYV.

Ten or more counts support this clonotype. The genes are TRBV7-2 and TRBJ2-1; either TRBD1 or TRBD2 may fit D (8 bases each). V was shortened by 4 bases and J by 0 bases, with 34 bases between the two germline ends. This CDR3 has 23 amino acids. Germline assignment: CDR1 SGHTA and CDR2 FQGNSA. The chain's CDR3 is CASSSRTGFGGGSKASSYNEQFF. Here the CDR3 DNA reads TGTGCCAGCAGCTCAAGGACAGGGTTTGGCGGGGGGTCAAAAGCGAGCTCCTACAATGAGCAGTTCTTC.

This clonotype was detected ten times or more. The chain is built from TRBV11-1 and TRBJ2-3; D possibly corresponds to TRBD1 (8 bases). The germline gives CDR1 SGHAT, CDR2 FQDESV (reference sequence). Trimming pared 5 bases from V and 1 base from J, leaving 16 bases between. The CDR3 contains 16 residues. The CDR3 is CASSKRTGRGTDTQYF. Here the CDR3 DNA reads TGTGCCAGCAGCAAACGGACAGGGAGGGGCACAGATACGCAGTATTTT.

This clonotype was observed a few times. V gene TRBV18 combines with J gene TRBJ1-1, with D unclear. Germline V gives CDR1 KGHSH, CDR2 LQKENI. CDR3 length: 15 residues. Trimming removed 2 bases at V and 0 bases at J, with 10 bases between. The chain's CDR3 is CASSPIAFMNTEAFF. The CDR3 nucleotides read TGTGCCAGCTCACCAATCGCTTTTATGAACACTGAAGCTTTCTTT.

The CDR3 DNA is TGTGCCAGCAGTTTTGTGGGAGGGAGCCACAATGAGCAGTTCTTC. Translation gives CASSFVGGSHNEQFF. The chain has TRBV12-3 or TRBV12-4 and TRBJ2-1; TRBD2 aligns across 7 bases. The CDR3 runs to 15 residues. The V and J ends lost 3 bases and 5 bases, in that order; junction bases with no gene match: 7.

The table lists this clonotype with many counts. V usage is TRBV5-4 and J usage is TRBJ2-3; a weak D match, TRBD1 (5 bases). Germline V lookup: CDR1 SGHNT, CDR2 YYREEE (reference sequence). The ends were cut back, 1 base at V and 1 base at J, with 10 bases in the middle. The length of the CDR3 is 15 residues. The CDR3 DNA reads as TGTGCCAGCAGCTTGAAGGGGCCCGGCACAGATACGCAGTATTTT. Its translation is CASSLKGPGTDTQYF.

There are a few counts of this clonotype. The chain joins TRBV23-1 to TRBJ1-6, with 8 bases fitting TRBD1. TRBV23-1 is an open reading frame, and its role is uncertain. V gave up 3 bases and J gave up 6 bases; unmatched junction bases: 4. This CDR3 has 15 amino acids. Here the CDR3 reads CASSQGDRLNSPLHF. The CDR3 nucleotides read TGCGCCAGCAGTCAGGGGGACAGGCTTAATTCACCCCTCCACTTT.